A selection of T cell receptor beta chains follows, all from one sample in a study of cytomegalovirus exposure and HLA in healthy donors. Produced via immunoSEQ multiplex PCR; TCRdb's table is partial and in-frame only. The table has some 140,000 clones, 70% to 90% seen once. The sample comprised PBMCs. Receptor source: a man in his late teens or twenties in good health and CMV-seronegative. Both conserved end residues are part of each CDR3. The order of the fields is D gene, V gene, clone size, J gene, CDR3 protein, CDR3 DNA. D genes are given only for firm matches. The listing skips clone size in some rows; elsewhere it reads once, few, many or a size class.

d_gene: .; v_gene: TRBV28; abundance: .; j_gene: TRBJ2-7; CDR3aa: CASSNVYEQYF; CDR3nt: TGTGCCAGCAGCAATGTCTACGAGCAGTACTTC
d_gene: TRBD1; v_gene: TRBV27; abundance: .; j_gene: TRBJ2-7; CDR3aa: CASGLDRVREQYF; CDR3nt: TGTGCCAGCGGGCTGGACAGGGTACGCGAGCAGTACTTC
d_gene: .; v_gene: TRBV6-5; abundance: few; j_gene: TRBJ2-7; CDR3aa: CASSQAPSPYEQYF; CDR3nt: TGTGCCAGCAGCCAGGCCCCTTCTCCCTACGAGCAGTACTTC
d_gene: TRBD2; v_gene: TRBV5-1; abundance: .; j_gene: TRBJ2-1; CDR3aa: CASSWSGESYNEQFF; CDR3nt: TGCGCCAGCAGCTGGAGCGGGGAATCCTACAATGAGCAGTTCTTC
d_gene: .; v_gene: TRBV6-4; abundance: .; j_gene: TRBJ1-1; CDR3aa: CASRETGNTEAFF; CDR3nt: TGTGCCAGCAGAGAAACAGGGAACACTGAAGCTTTCTTT
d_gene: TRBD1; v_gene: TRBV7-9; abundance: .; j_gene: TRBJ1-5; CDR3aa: CASSETLSGTGQHF; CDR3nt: TGTGCCAGCAGCGAAACACTCTCCGGGACAGGTCAGCATTTT
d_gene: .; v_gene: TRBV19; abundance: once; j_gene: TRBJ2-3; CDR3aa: CASSITTAGGPDTQYF; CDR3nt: TGTGCCAGTAGTATCACGACAGCCGGGGGACCAGATACGCAGTATTTT
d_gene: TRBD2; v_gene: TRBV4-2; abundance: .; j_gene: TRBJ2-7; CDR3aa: CASSQVSLADSYEQYF; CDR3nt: TGTGCCAGCAGCCAAGTAAGTCTAGCGGATTCCTACGAGCAGTACTTC
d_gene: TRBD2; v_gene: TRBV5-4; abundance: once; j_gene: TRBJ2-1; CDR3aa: CASSGVGTSGRNEQFF; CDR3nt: TGTGCCAGCAGCGGAGTCGGGACTAGCGGACGAAATGAGCAGTTCTTC
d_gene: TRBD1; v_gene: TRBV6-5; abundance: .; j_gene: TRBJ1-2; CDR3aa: CASSRQGASGYTF; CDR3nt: TGTGCCAGCAGTAGACAGGGGGCCAGCGGCTACACCTTC
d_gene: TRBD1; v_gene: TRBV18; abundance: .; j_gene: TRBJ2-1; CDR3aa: CASSPPAGQGYNEQFF; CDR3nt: TGTGCCAGCTCACCACCTGCGGGACAGGGTTACAATGAGCAGTTCTTC
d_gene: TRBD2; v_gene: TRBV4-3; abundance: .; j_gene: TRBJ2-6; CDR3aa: CASSFGLAGANVLTF; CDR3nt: TGCGCCAGCAGCTTCGGACTAGCTGGGGCCAACGTCCTGACTTTC
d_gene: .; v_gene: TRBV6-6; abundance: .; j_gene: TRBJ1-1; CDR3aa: CASSSQNTEAFF; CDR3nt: TGTGCCAGCAGTTCCCAAAACACTGAAGCTTTCTTT
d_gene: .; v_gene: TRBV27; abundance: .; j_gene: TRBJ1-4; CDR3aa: CASSLTPNEKLFF; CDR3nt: TGTGCCAGCAGCTTGACACCTAATGAAAAACTGTTTTTT
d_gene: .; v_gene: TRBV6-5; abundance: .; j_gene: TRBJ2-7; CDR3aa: CASSPGPSYEQYF; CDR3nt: TGTGCCAGCAGTCCGGGTCCCTCCTACGAGCAGTACTTC
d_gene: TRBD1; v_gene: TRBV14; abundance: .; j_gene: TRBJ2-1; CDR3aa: CASSPVGQGGQFF; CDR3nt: TGTGCCAGCAGCCCCGTAGGACAGGGTGGACAGTTCTTC
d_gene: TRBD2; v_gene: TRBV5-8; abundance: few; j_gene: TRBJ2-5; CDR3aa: CASSPAGTSGISQETQYF; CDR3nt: TGTGCCAGCAGCCCCGCGGGGACTAGCGGAATTTCCCAAGAGACCCAGTACTTC
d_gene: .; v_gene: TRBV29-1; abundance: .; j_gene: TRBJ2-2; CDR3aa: CSVELSGSPGELFF; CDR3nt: TGCAGCGTTGAACTTTCGGGATCTCCCGGGGAGCTGTTTTTT
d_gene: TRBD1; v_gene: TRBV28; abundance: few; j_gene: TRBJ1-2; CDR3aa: CASSPGTGPRGYGYTF; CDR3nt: TGTGCCAGCAGTCCCGGGACAGGGCCCAGGGGCTATGGCTACACCTTC
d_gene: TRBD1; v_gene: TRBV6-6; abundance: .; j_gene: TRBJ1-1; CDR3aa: CASSLPNRGAFF; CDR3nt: TGTGCCAGCAGTCTCCCGAACAGGGGGGCCTTCTTT
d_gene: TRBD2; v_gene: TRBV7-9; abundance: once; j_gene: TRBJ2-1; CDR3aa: CASSAGLAGWDEQFF; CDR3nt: TGTGCCAGCAGCGCGGGACTAGCGGGATGGGATGAGCAGTTCTTC
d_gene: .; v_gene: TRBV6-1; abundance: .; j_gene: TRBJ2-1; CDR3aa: CASHTGTGSNEQFF; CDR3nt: TGTGCCAGCCATACAGGGACGGGGAGCAATGAGCAGTTCTTC
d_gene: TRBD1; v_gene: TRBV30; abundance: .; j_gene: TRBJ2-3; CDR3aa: CAWSRTGFLDTQYF; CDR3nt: TGTGCCTGGAGCAGGACAGGGTTTTTGGATACGCAGTATTTT
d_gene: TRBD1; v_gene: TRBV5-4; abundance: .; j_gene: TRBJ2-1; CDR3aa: CASSDATGGNEQFF; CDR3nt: TGTGCCAGCAGCGACGCGACAGGGGGCAATGAGCAGTTCTTC
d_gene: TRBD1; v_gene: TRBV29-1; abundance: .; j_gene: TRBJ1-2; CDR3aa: CSASRTGNYGYTF; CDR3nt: TGCAGCGCCTCCAGGACAGGGAACTATGGCTACACCTTC
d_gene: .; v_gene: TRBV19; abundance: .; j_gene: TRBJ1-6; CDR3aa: CASSNRPPDSLHF; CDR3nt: TGTGCCAGTAGTAACAGACCCCCAGATTCCCTCCACTTT